This entry lists 9 T cell receptor beta chains sequenced from one sample in a study of blood T cell repertoires in COVID-19. Using immunoSEQ multiplex PCR, the repertoire was profiled, and TCRdb retains in-frame clones only, with some absent. The sample consists of 150,000 or so clones, approximately 83% of them appearing once. The sequenced material came from peripheral blood. These receptors all stem from a woman of 80 years or more with acute or convalescent COVID-19.

CDR3 in amino acids: CASSSWTGYGYTF. CDR3 bases: TGTGCCAGCAGCTCTTGGACAGGGTATGGCTACACCTTC. The chain carries TRBV7-9 and TRBJ1-2; TRBD1 matches at 8 bases. The CDR3 covers 13 residues. Germline CDR1 reads SEHNR; CDR2 reads FQNEAQ (reference sequence). V gave up 4 bases and J gave up 5 bases; unmatched junction bases: 3.

The V call is TRBV20-1, the J call TRBJ1-2; D is uncertain. V dropped 7 bases and J dropped 1 base, with 7 bases sitting between them. Germline CDR1 DFQATT, CDR2 SNEGSKA (reference sequence). The CDR3 sequence is 11 residues long. The CDR3 is CSVPLNYGYTF. DNA for the CDR3: TGCAGTGTTCCCCTTAACTATGGCTACACCTTC.

CDR3: CSVEGGQETQYF. DNA for the CDR3: TGCAGCGTCGAGGGCGGCCAAGAGACCCAGTACTTC. The chain employs TRBV29-1 and TRBJ2-5, with D possibly TRBD2 on 5 matching bases. This CDR3 is 12 amino acids long. CDR1 and CDR2 from the germline V gene are SQVTM and ANQGSEA. Deletions cut 6 bases from V and 1 base from J, with 9 bases between.

This chain connects TRBV14 to TRBJ1-2; TRBD1 matches 8 bases. The V gene end was trimmed by 3 bases and the J gene end by 4 bases; junction bases not matched to a gene: 7. CDR1 is SGHDN and CDR2 is FVKESK in the germline V gene. This CDR3 comprises 15 residues. DNA for the CDR3: TGTGCCAGCAGCCAGTCACAGGGGGTGGGCTATGGCTACACCTTC. Residues: CASSQSQGVGYGYTF.

Only a few counts were recorded for this clone. The chain joins TRBV19 to TRBJ1-3, with D unresolved. Trimming left V 6 bases short and J 0 bases short, with 15 bases between. The germline V gene encodes CDR1 LNHDA and CDR2 SQIVND (reference sequence). The CDR3 is 16 residues long. CDR3 sequence (DNA): TGTGCCAGTAGCCCCCCGGAGGGAGGCTCTGGAAACACCATATATTTT. Its translation is CASSPPEGGSGNTIYF.

The chain joins TRBV6-5 to TRBJ1-1; the D is unclear. The CDR3 consists of 13 residues. The V gene's germline CDR1 is MNHEY and CDR2 SVGAGI. V dropped 2 bases and J dropped 9 bases, with 13 bases sitting between them. Here the CDR3 DNA reads TGTGCCAGCAGTTACGAGGGAAATCAAAAAGCTTTCTTT. Its translation: CASSYEGNQKAFF.

This clone was seen more than once but under ten times. The chain carries TRBV3-1 (or the pseudogene TRBV3-2) and TRBJ2-7; 10 bases map to TRBD2. V lost 0 bases, J lost 6 bases, and 11 bases stayed unmatched. The CDR3 covers 17 residues. Germline V lookup: CDR1 LGHDT, CDR2 YNNKEL (reference sequence). CDR3 bases: TGTGCCAGCAGCCAAGATATGGCTAGCGGGGGATTGCTCGAGCAGTACTTC. It codes for CASSQDMASGGLLEQYF.

The chain combines TRBV6-5 with TRBJ1-2; no reliable D call. The V end was cut by 0 bases, the J end by 5 bases, with 10 bases between. The CDR3 is 14 residues long. Germline-derived CDR1 and CDR2 are MNHEY and SVGAGI. As DNA, the CDR3 is TGTGCCAGCAGTTACTCGACGGGAGGATATGGCTACACCTTC. This codes for CASSYSTGGYGYTF.

This clone has just one count. The chain recombines TRBV18 with TRBJ1-2, with D perhaps matching TRBD1 (6 bases). Germline V gene sequence: CDR1 KGHSH, CDR2 LQKENI. There are 15 residues in the CDR3. Trimming stripped 3 bases from V and 1 base from J, with 12 bases between. CDR3 residues: CASSPSRTDNYGYTF. In DNA, the CDR3 is TGTGCCAGCTCACCCTCCAGGACAGATAACTATGGCTACACCTTC.